The rows below give T cell receptor beta chains drawn from one sample of a study of shared clonotypes between healthy human individuals. The data were produced by immunoSEQ multiplex PCR, yet TCRdb's version contains in-frame clones alone and is incomplete. Among 700,000 or so clones listed, roughly 70% were seen once. Sequenced material: memory CD4+ T cells sorted from blood. All receptors derive from a woman in her thirties in good health. CDR3s include the opening cysteine and the closing phenylalanine or tryptophan. A D gene is named only where the DNA matches it firmly. Clone size is shown for a subset of rows, as once, few, many or a class of expanded clone.

CDR3: CASSLDRTYGYTF; DNA: TGTGCCAGCAGTTTAGACAGGACCTATGGCTACACCTTC; J: TRBJ1-2; D: NA; V: TRBV7-2; size: NA
CDR3: CAWSEGGGVEKLFF; DNA: TGTGCCTGGAGTGAGGGGGGCGGCGTGGAAAAACTGTTTTTT; J: TRBJ1-4; D: NA; V: TRBV30; size: NA
CDR3: CASSEVDGWQGRLTGELFF; DNA: TGTGCCAGCAGTGAAGTGGATGGGTGGCAGGGGAGGCTCACCGGGGAGCTGTTTTTT; J: TRBJ2-2; D: NA; V: TRBV2; size: few
CDR3: CASSRDGGTNEQFF; DNA: TGTGCCAGCAGCAGAGACGGAGGGACGAATGAGCAGTTCTTC; J: TRBJ2-1; D: NA; V: TRBV5-4; size: NA
CDR3: CASSQFGTAQETQYF; DNA: TGCGCCAGCAGCCAATTCGGGACAGCCCAAGAGACCCAGTACTTC; J: TRBJ2-5; D: TRBD1; V: TRBV4-1; size: NA
CDR3: CASSVAGGMYNEQFF; DNA: TGTGCCAGCAGTGTGGCGGGAGGAATGTACAATGAGCAGTTCTTC; J: TRBJ2-1; D: TRBD2; V: TRBV6-4; size: NA
CDR3: CASSVAGGSPPRTDTQYF; DNA: TGTGCCAGCAGCGTAGCGGGGGGGAGCCCACCACGCACAGATACGCAGTATTTT; J: TRBJ2-3; D: TRBD2; V: TRBV9; size: NA
CDR3: CASSLVDGANVLTF; DNA: TGCGCCAGCAGCTTGGTGGACGGGGCCAACGTCCTGACTTTC; J: TRBJ2-6; D: NA; V: TRBV5-1; size: NA
CDR3: CASSDRVWVEQFF; DNA: TGTGCCAGCAGTGACCGGGTATGGGTTGAGCAGTTCTTC; J: TRBJ2-1; D: NA; V: TRBV2; size: NA
CDR3: CASSSGLTNEKLFF; DNA: TGTGCCAGCAGTTCAGGGTTAACTAATGAAAAACTGTTTTTT; J: TRBJ1-4; D: NA; V: TRBV6-5; size: few
CDR3: CASSRIKGSGELFF; DNA: TGTGCCAGCAGCCGTATAAAGGGGTCCGGGGAGCTGTTTTTT; J: TRBJ2-2; D: NA; V: TRBV16; size: NA
CDR3: CASSLAGGTYNEQFF; DNA: TGTGCCAGCAGCTTAGCGGGTGGCACCTACAATGAGCAGTTCTTC; J: TRBJ2-1; D: NA; V: TRBV11-3; size: NA
CDR3: CASSIRVSYTDTQYF; DNA: TGTGCCAGTAGTATTCGCGTATCCTACACAGATACGCAGTATTTT; J: TRBJ2-3; D: NA; V: TRBV19; size: NA
CDR3: CASSLTPGLAGGAYEQYF; DNA: TGCGCCAGCAGCCTCACTCCGGGACTAGCGGGAGGAGCGTACGAGCAGTACTTC; J: TRBJ2-7; D: TRBD2; V: TRBV4-1; size: many
CDR3: CASSGYTF; DNA: TGTGCCAGCAGTGGCTACACCTTC; J: TRBJ1-2; D: NA; V: TRBV7-9; size: few
CDR3: CASSNLYEQYF; DNA: TGTGCCAGTAGTAACCTCTACGAGCAGTACTTC; J: TRBJ2-7; D: NA; V: TRBV19; size: many
CDR3: CASSLEGSVSYEQYF; DNA: TGCGCCAGCAGCTTGGAGGGCAGCGTCTCCTACGAGCAGTACTTC; J: TRBJ2-7; D: NA; V: TRBV5-1; size: NA
CDR3: CASSLDAGPPYNEQFF; DNA: TGCGCCAGCAGCTTGGACGCGGGACCTCCATACAATGAGCAGTTCTTC; J: TRBJ2-1; D: NA; V: TRBV5-1; size: NA
CDR3: CASSFRDRGGNTIYF; DNA: TGTGCCAGCAGTTTCCGGGACAGGGGGGGAAACACCATATATTTT; J: TRBJ1-3; D: TRBD1; V: TRBV28; size: NA
CDR3: CASSFRSENEKLFF; DNA: TGTGCCAGCAGCTTTAGGTCAGAGAATGAAAAACTGTTTTTT; J: TRBJ1-4; D: NA; V: TRBV7-9; size: NA
CDR3: CAWSDPRQGKRQPQHF; DNA: TGTGCCTGGAGTGACCCGAGACAGGGAAAAAGACAGCCCCAGCATTTT; J: TRBJ1-5; D: TRBD1; V: TRBV30; size: few
CDR3: CASSLDRAPTETQYF; DNA: TGTGCCAGCAGCTTAGATAGGGCCCCCACGGAGACCCAGTACTTC; J: TRBJ2-5; D: NA; V: TRBV7-2; size: NA
CDR3: CASSEHSTDTQYF; DNA: TGTGCCAGCAGTGAACATAGCACAGATACGCAGTATTTT; J: TRBJ2-3; D: NA; V: TRBV2; size: NA
CDR3: CASRLTSGSYNEQFF; DNA: TGTGCCAGCAGGTTGACTAGCGGCTCCTACAATGAGCAGTTCTTC; J: TRBJ2-1; D: TRBD2; V: TRBV28; size: few
CDR3: CASRAGGRNTGELFF; DNA: TGCGCCAGCAGGGCAGGGGGCCGGAACACCGGGGAGCTGTTTTTT; J: TRBJ2-2; D: TRBD1; V: TRBV10-1; size: NA
CDR3: CASSLSASTNYGYTF; DNA: TGTGCCAGCAGCTTATCTGCAAGTACTAACTATGGCTACACCTTC; J: TRBJ1-2; D: NA; V: TRBV7-2; size: few
CDR3: CASSQTPDRGRVQYF; DNA: TGTGCCAGCAGCCAAACCCCGGACAGGGGGCGTGTGCAGTACTTC; J: TRBJ2-7; D: TRBD1; V: TRBV28; size: NA
CDR3: CASSYPGTGQETQYF; DNA: TGTGCCAGCAGTTACCCCGGGACAGGACAAGAGACCCAGTACTTC; J: TRBJ2-5; D: TRBD1; V: TRBV6-6; size: NA
CDR3: CAWSRAGGQETQYF; DNA: TGTGCCTGGAGTAGGGCGGGAGGGCAAGAGACCCAGTACTTC; J: TRBJ2-5; D: TRBD2; V: TRBV30; size: NA
CDR3: CASSSQGGRSEQYF; DNA: TGCGCCAGCTCGTCACAGGGGGGACGTAGCGAGCAGTACTTC; J: TRBJ2-7; D: TRBD1; V: TRBV5-1; size: NA
CDR3: CATCQGQGGETQYF; DNA: TGTGCCACCTGTCAGGGACAGGGAGGAGAGACCCAGTACTTC; J: TRBJ2-5; D: TRBD1; V: TRBV6-1; size: NA
CDR3: CARGSYEQYF; DNA: TGTGCCAGGGGGAGCTACGAGCAGTACTTC; J: TRBJ2-7; D: NA; V: TRBV27; size: NA
CDR3: CASSQTQPTEAFF; DNA: TGTGCCAGCAGCCAAACGCAGCCGACTGAAGCTTTCTTT; J: TRBJ1-1; D: NA; V: TRBV11-2; size: NA
CDR3: CASSLHPRDPLFF; DNA: TGTGCCAGCAGCTTGCATCCCCGGGATCCACTTTTTTTT; J: TRBJ1-4; D: NA; V: TRBV5-5; size: NA
CDR3: CASSGQGGHYGYTF; DNA: TGTGCCAGCAGCGGGCAGGGGGGTCACTATGGCTACACCTTC; J: TRBJ1-2; D: TRBD1; V: TRBV11-2; size: NA
CDR3: CASSDISRRVAHGYTF; DNA: TGTGCCAGCAGTGACATTTCGCGCAGGGTAGCCCATGGCTACACCTTC; J: TRBJ1-2; D: NA; V: TRBV6-4; size: NA
CDR3: CASSNTGGTDTQYF; DNA: TGTGCCAGTAGTAACACAGGGGGCACAGATACGCAGTATTTT; J: TRBJ2-3; D: TRBD1; V: TRBV19; size: few